This T cell receptor (beta chain) was sequenced for a study of Ad26.COV2.S vaccination and SARS-CoV-2 variants. Study-level information: In the study, Ad26.COV2.S was injected intramuscularly once, or twice 56 days apart. General study findings and limits: Whether participants received vaccine or placebo, their non-spike TCR breadth was similar. Quantification of TCR breadth and depth may have yielded underestimates of total T cell responses.

The repertoire was sequenced with immunoSEQ multiplex PCR; TCRdb's copy has only in-frame clones and lacks some. The sample consists of about 220,000 clones, roughly 88% of them appearing once. Sample treatment: 19 received Ad26.COV2.S at low or high dose, single or two shots; several received placebo; per-sample allocation not given. Sampling was performed 63 days after the first vaccine or placebo injection. An Ad26 vector expressing Wuhan-strain SARS-CoV-2 spike constituted the vaccine. V lost 4 bases, J lost 6 bases, and 13 bases stayed unmatched. CDR3 size: 16 residues. From germline, CDR1 is SNHLY and CDR2 FYNNEI. In this sample, this clone turned up once. The antigen remains undetermined.

Sequenced here: peripheral blood, sampled in a trial of Ad26.COV2.S vaccine versus placebo. The sequence came from a person between 18 and 65 years old who received the Ad26.COV2.S COVID-19 vaccine or a placebo. The chain couples TRBV2 to TRBJ2-3; 7 bases are shared with TRBD1. In DNA, the CDR3 is TGTGCCAGCAGTGGGGAAGCGACAGGGATTGGGGATACGCAGTATTTT. This sequence encodes CASSGEATGIGDTQYF.